These T cell receptor beta chains were read from a single sample in a study of blood T cell repertoires in COVID-19. Profiling relied on immunoSEQ multiplex PCR, and the TCRdb table lists in-frame clones only, not all of them. The repertoire holds fewer than 250,000 clones, around four fifths seen once, with about 10% in the top ten. Sequencing input: peripheral blood. All receptors come from an elderly woman with COVID-19, enrolled during active disease. CDR3s include the opening cysteine and the closing phenylalanine or tryptophan. Each record gives: clone size, J gene, V gene, D gene, CDR3 DNA, CDR3 protein. D genes are given only for firm matches. A row's size may be missing; if present it is once, few, many or a size class.

size: -
J: TRBJ1-2
V: TRBV6-5
D: TRBD1
DNA: TGTGCCAGCAGTTCCCCTGACAGGGGCTATGGCTACACCTTC
CDR3: CASSSPDRGYGYTF

size: -
J: TRBJ1-1
V: TRBV10-2
D: -
DNA: TGCGCCAGCAGTGCCACGAGTAACACTGAAGCTTTCTTT
CDR3: CASSATSNTEAFF

size: -
J: TRBJ2-1
V: TRBV5-1
D: TRBD2
DNA: TGCGCCAGCAGCTTGACTAGCGGGGGGTATGAGCAGTTCTTC
CDR3: CASSLTSGGYEQFF

size: once
J: TRBJ1-1
V: TRBV5-1
D: -
DNA: TGCGCCAGCAGCTTGGCCGCAGGGATGAACACTGAAGCTTTCTTT
CDR3: CASSLAAGMNTEAFF

size: few
J: TRBJ1-2
V: TRBV7-2
D: TRBD1
DNA: TGTGCCAGCACCCTTAGGGGACAGATCTATGGCTACACCTTC
CDR3: CASTLRGQIYGYTF

size: -
J: TRBJ1-1
V: TRBV19
D: -
DNA: TGTGCCAGTAGTATAACAGGGCATACCGACACTGAAGCTTTCTTT
CDR3: CASSITGHTDTEAFF

size: -
J: TRBJ2-7
V: TRBV18
D: TRBD1
DNA: TGTGCCAGCTCACCTCGGGACAGACCGTACGAGCAGTACTTC
CDR3: CASSPRDRPYEQYF

size: -
J: TRBJ1-1
V: TRBV19
D: -
DNA: TGTGCCAGTATCCCGGGGGTTATAGGGAACACTGAAGCTTTCTTT
CDR3: CASIPGVIGNTEAFF

size: once
J: TRBJ1-2
V: TRBV27
D: -
DNA: TGTGCCAGCAGTACACAGGGTAACTATGGCTACACCTTC
CDR3: CASSTQGNYGYTF

size: once
J: TRBJ1-1
V: TRBV7-8
D: -
DNA: TGTGCCAGCAGCTCCGGGATGAACACTGAAGCTTTCTTT
CDR3: CASSSGMNTEAFF

size: -
J: TRBJ1-1
V: TRBV7-9
D: -
DNA: TGTGCCAGCAGCTTAGTATTGAGCGGACGAGAAGCTTTCTTT
CDR3: CASSLVLSGREAFF